This entry features one TCR beta chain sequence. In the original analysis: Counts of nucleated cells, estimated from reference gene primer amplification, were obtained. Some clones are missing from TCRdb's copy, which holds only in-frame ones; the method was immunoSEQ multiplex PCR. That table gives V, J and clone size, and the DNA gave D and trimming. The table shows fewer than 120,000 clones, with about 79% occurring only once. This entry comes from a study of blood T cell repertoires in COVID-19. Germline CDR1 reads SGHDT; CDR2 reads YYEEEE. Trimming left V 3 bases short and J 4 bases short, with 16 bases between. The length of the CDR3 is 15 residues.

The sample consisted of peripheral blood. This receptor was taken from a woman aged 80 or over with active or convalescent COVID-19. This sequence joins TRBV5-6 and TRBJ1-1; D might be TRBD1 (5 bases). As DNA, the CDR3 is TGTGCCAGCAGCTCTAGGTGGAGGGGCGGCACTGAAGCTTTCTTT. Residues: CASSSRWRGGTEAFF.